What follows are 10 T cell receptor beta chains derived from one specimen sequenced in a study of circulating and synovial CD4+ cells in juvenile arthritis. Measured with immunoSEQ multiplex PCR; TCRdb has only the in-frame clones, and not every one. This repertoire shows 25,000 to 35,000 clones, about 93% found once; its top ten account for 2.9%. The sample taken for sequencing was CD4+ T cells from blood. The receptors derive from a human donor with juvenile idiopathic arthritis.

The rearrangement links TRBV27 to TRBJ2-5, with a tentative D call TRBD2 (5 bases). This CDR3 contains 13 residues. Germline loops: CDR1 MNHEY, CDR2 SMNVEV (reference sequence). V lost 6 bases and J 4 bases, leaving 12 bases between the germline ends. CDR3 protein: CASRLGPGETQYF. The CDR3 nucleotides are TGTGCCAGCAGACTAGGGCCGGGAGAGACCCAGTACTTC.

The chain couples TRBV19 to TRBJ2-7; 7 nucleotides line up with TRBD2. There are 15 residues in the CDR3. V shed 5 bases, J shed 2 bases, and the junction held 9 bases outside the gene matches. Germline V gives CDR1 LNHDA, CDR2 SQIVND (reference sequence). CDR3 region: CASSPRLAGTYEQYF. CDR3 sequence (DNA): TGTGCCAGTAGTCCCCGACTAGCCGGGACCTACGAGCAGTACTTC.

The chain is built from TRBV11-2 and TRBJ1-2, with TRBD1 matching 12 bases. The CDR3 extends over 18 amino acids. Looked up from germline, CDR1 is SGHAT and CDR2 is FQNNGV. The junction had 11 bases not matched to a gene; V was cut back by 1 base and J by 5 bases. CDR3 loop: CASSLAPGQGARVYGYTF. CDR3 DNA sequence: TGTGCCAGCAGCTTAGCCCCGGGACAGGGGGCTAGAGTTTATGGCTACACCTTC.

The chain has TRBV28 and TRBJ2-7, with 7 bases identical to TRBD1. This CDR3 comprises 15 residues. J was trimmed by 0 bases and V by 4 bases; bases with no gene match: 6. Looked up from germline, CDR1 is MDHEN and CDR2 is SYDVKM. CDR3 region: CASSSRQGLSYEQYF. The DNA of the CDR3 is TGTGCCAGCAGTTCCCGACAGGGCCTCTCCTACGAGCAGTACTTC.

V usage is TRBV27 and J usage is TRBJ2-6; D unresolved. The V gene's germline CDR1 is MNHEY and CDR2 SMNVEV (reference sequence). The V and J ends lost 6 bases and 1 base respectively, with 10 bases between them. The CDR3 length is 15 residues. This chain's CDR3 is CASSLRMSGANVLTF. As DNA, the CDR3 is TGTGCCAGCAGCCTAAGAATGTCTGGGGCCAACGTCCTGACTTTC.

The rearrangement uses TRBV4-2 and TRBJ2-5; 9 bases line up with TRBD2. The J call could be wrong; TRBJ2-7 is a better fit for the DNA end. This CDR3 has 16 amino acids. Germline lookup yields CDR1 LGHNA and CDR2 YNFKEQ. The CDR3 bases are TGTGCCAGCAGCCAAGATAGGGCTAGCGGGATGTACGAGCAGTACTTC. This sequence encodes CASSQDRASGMYEQYF.

The table lists this clone with a few counts. The genes are TRBV7-8 and TRBJ2-3; D is ambiguous. CDR1 and CDR2 from the germline V gene are SGHVS and FQNEAQ. There are 12 residues in the CDR3. V lost 5 bases and J 2 bases, leaving 5 bases between the germline ends. CDR3 nucleotide sequence: TGTGCCAGCAGCAAAGCCACAGATACGCAGTATTTT. It encodes CASSKATDTQYF.

This chain connects TRBV27 to TRBJ2-7; a weak D match, TRBD1 (6 bases). Per the germline V gene, CDR1 is MNHEY and CDR2 is SMNVEV (reference sequence). CDR3 size: 14 residues. V was cut by 4 bases and J by 0 bases, with 10 bases left in between. CDR3 amino acids: CASSSRQDSYEQYF. The CDR3 DNA reads as TGTGCCAGCAGTTCCCGACAGGACTCCTACGAGCAGTACTTC.

V gene TRBV4-1 combines with J gene TRBJ2-1, with 8 bases that match TRBD1. CDR1 is MGHRA and CDR2 is YSYEKL in the germline V gene. V lost 5 bases and J lost 10; bases outside the gene matches: 19. The CDR3 sequence is 17 residues long. The DNA of the CDR3 is TGCGCCAGCAGCTTTCGCGGTAGGGACAGGCCGCCCTTGGAGCAGTTCTTC. This sequence encodes CASSFRGRDRPPLEQFF.

The rearrangement joins TRBV12-5 to TRBJ1-5; a possible D gene is TRBD1 (6 bases). The CDR3 runs to 19 residues. Trimming took 2 bases from V and 4 from J, leaving 24 bases between them. Germline CDR1 reads LGHNT; CDR2 reads FRNRAP. In DNA form, the CDR3 reads TGTGCTAGTGGTTTGCCGGGCCGGGACAAAGTCCCCTCAAATCAGCCCCAGCATTTT. Amino acid sequence: CASGLPGRDKVPSNQPQHF.